Listed here are 14 T cell receptor beta chains from one sample, sequenced in a study of CD8 T cells in Susac syndrome (dated by TCRdb to between 2017 and 2020). The library was generated by the immunoSEQ multiplex PCR assay. RNA was extracted using the RNeasy kit, and about 0.45 to 1 ug of the RNA was reverse transcribed with random hexamers. TCRdb reworked the public reads: Q25 trimming with fastp, MiXCR clone assembly, productive beta chains retained. Entries are consolidated by CDR3 protein sequence, retaining the most common genes and DNA. This sample has 150,000 to 200,000 distinct CDR3 sequences in its table, and under 95% of those were observed once. The ten top clones hold around 0.09% of the sample. Material for sequencing was CD4+ T cells from PBMCs. The origin of the receptors is a human donor with multiple sclerosis.

This clonotype was picked up one time. This chain joins TRBV19 and TRBJ1-5; TRBD1 might be the D (6 bases). The germline V gene encodes CDR1 LNHDA and CDR2 SQIVND (reference sequence). The V end lost 3 bases, the J end lost 1 base, and 19 bases lay between the germline ends. The CDR3 is 18 residues long. The CDR3 sequence: CASSMYKSGEGSNQPQHF. The DNA for the CDR3 is TGTGCCAGTAGTATGTACAAGTCAGGGGAAGGGAGCAATCAGCCCCAGCATTTT. The entire variable domain, with the rest obtained from reference TRBV19 and TRBJ1-5, is as follows: DGGITQSPKYLFRKEGQNVTLSCEQNLNHDAMYWYRQDPGQGLRLIYYSQIVNDFQKGDIAEGYSVSREKKESFPLTVTSAQKNPTAFYLCASSMYKSGEGSNQPQHFGDGTRLSIL.

This chain uses TRBV3-1 with TRBJ1-1; perhaps TRBD1 as D (6 bases). With 4 bases removed from V and 6 bases from J, the gap between germline ends came to 15 bases. Germline CDR1 is LGHDT and CDR2 is YNNKEL (reference sequence). The CDR3 extends over 14 amino acids. Here the CDR3 DNA reads TGTGCCAGCAGCCTTCCTCGGCAGGGGTCTGAAGCTTTCTTT. Residues: CASSLPRQGSEAFF. The entire variable domain, with the rest obtained from reference TRBV3-1 and TRBJ1-1, is as follows: DTAVSQTPKYLVTQMGNDKSIKCEQNLGHDTMYWYKQDSKKFLKIMFSYNNKELIINETVPNRFSPKSPDKAHLNLHINSLELGDSAVYFCASSLPRQGSEAFFGQGTRLTVV.

V is TRBV18 and J is TRBJ2-3; 9 bases agree with TRBD1. Unmatched junction bases numbered 6, after V lost 6 bases and J lost 5 bases. This CDR3 has 14 amino acids. Germline CDR1 and CDR2: KGHSH and LQKENI. CDR3 in DNA: TGTGCCAGCTCTTTCGGACAGGGGATAGATACGCAGTATTTT. It yields the protein CASSFGQGIDTQYF.

The V gene is TRBV20-1, the J gene TRBJ1-2; 11 positions match TRBD1. The V and J ends lost 1 base and 7 bases, in that order; junction bases with no gene match: 5. This CDR3 is 14 amino acids long. Germline assignment: CDR1 DFQATT and CDR2 SNEGSKA (reference sequence). CDR3 loop: CSARVPGQGAGYTF. Written as DNA, the CDR3 is TGCAGTGCTAGAGTCCCCGGACAGGGGGCTGGCTACACCTTC.

V is TRBV10-3 and J is TRBJ1-1; TRBD1 matches at 9 bases. With 6 bases clipped from V and 5 bases from J, the junction kept 7 bases outside the gene matches. Germline CDR1 reads ENHRY; CDR2 reads SYGVKD. The CDR3 loop spans 14 amino acids. Here the CDR3 reads CAIRGQGIGTEAFF. CDR3 DNA: TGTGCCATCAGGGGACAGGGAATTGGGACTGAAGCTTTCTTT.

The chain employs TRBV7-2 and TRBJ2-6, with D unresolved. V lost 3 bases and J 0 bases, leaving 6 bases between the germline ends. This CDR3 comprises 15 residues. CDR1 is SGHTA, CDR2 FQGNSA, per germline. CDR3 nucleotides: TGTGCCAGCAGCTTGGGTCGCTCTGGGGCCAACGTCCTGACTTTC. Translation gives CASSLGRSGANVLTF.

V and J are TRBV5-1 and TRBJ1-2; the D gene is possibly TRBD1 (5 bases). CDR1 SGHRS and CDR2 YFSETQ come from the germline V gene. There are 15 residues in the CDR3. V was shortened by 4 bases and J by 5 bases, with 18 bases between the two germline ends. This CDR3 reads CASSTTSTAPYGYTF. The CDR3 DNA follows: TGCGCCAGCAGCACGACGTCGACAGCGCCTTATGGCTACACCTTC. Complete variable domain (other parts from reference TRBV5-1 and TRBJ1-2): KAGVTQTPRYLIKTRGQQVTLSCSPISGHRSVSWYQQTPGQGLQFLFEYFSETQRNKGNFPGRFSGRQFSNSRSEMNVSTLELGDSALYLCASSTTSTAPYGYTFGSGTRLTVV.

The chain combines TRBV4-1 with TRBJ1-1; tentatively, D is TRBD1 (5 bases). Germline V gives CDR1 MGHRA, CDR2 YSYEKL. V lost 5 bases to trimming and J lost 5 bases, with 15 bases between them. The CDR3 consists of 14 residues. CDR3 DNA sequence: TGCGCCAGCAGCGCCCCGACAAGGGGAACTGAAGCTTTCTTT. This codes for CASSAPTRGTEAFF.

This chain links TRBV2 with TRBJ1-1; the match to TRBD1 covers 7 bases. The V gene's germline CDR1 is SNHLY and CDR2 FYNNEI. The CDR3 length is 16 residues. After removal of 4 bases from V and 0 bases from J, the junction contained 8 bases not matched to a gene. The CDR3 spells CASSVWGTALNTEAFF. CDR3 bases: TGTGCCAGCAGTGTGTGGGGGACAGCTTTGAACACTGAAGCTTTCTTT. Supplemented by reference TRBV2 and TRBJ1-1, the full variable domain reads EPEVTQTPSHQVTQMGQEVILRCVPISNHLYFYWYRQILGQKVEFLVSFYNNEISEKSEIFDDQFSVERPDGSNFTLKIRSTKLEDSAMYFCASSVWGTALNTEAFFGQGTRLTVV.

The V and J genes are TRBV6-2 or TRBV6-3 and TRBJ2-7, with D perhaps TRBD1 or TRBD2 (5 bases each). Deletions cut 5 bases from V and 2 bases from J, with 22 bases between. CDR3 length: 17 residues. Germline V lookup: CDR1 MNHEY, CDR2 SVGEGT. The CDR3: CASSPSGILRGAYEQYF. The CDR3, as DNA: TGTGCCAGCAGTCCCTCCGGGATCTTGAGGGGAGCCTACGAGCAGTACTTC.

The chain uses TRBV11-1 and TRBJ2-7, with 10 bases fitting TRBD2. Germline CDR1 is SGHAT and CDR2 is FQDESV (reference sequence). The ends lost 7 bases at V and 4 bases at J; junction bases unmatched: 7. The CDR3 length is 14 residues. The CDR3 nucleotides read TGTGCCAGCACACCGGGACTAGCGAATTACGAGCAGTACTTC. Encoded protein: CASTPGLANYEQYF.

CDR3 sequence (DNA): TGCAGTGCTAGAGAAACGGGAGCCAGGGTAGGGCAGTATTTT. Protein sequence: CSARETGARVGQYF. The V call is TRBV20-1, the J call TRBJ2-3, with D tentatively TRBD2 (6 bases). The CDR3 contains 14 residues. The germline gives CDR1 DFQATT, CDR2 SNEGSKA (reference sequence). The germline V and J ends were trimmed by 0 bases and 11 bases, with 18 bases remaining between them.

V usage is TRBV6-5 and J usage is TRBJ1-1; no reliable D call. Trimming removed 6 bases from V and 4 bases from J, with 12 bases in between. The germline V gene encodes CDR1 MNHEY and CDR2 SVGAGI. The CDR3 is made up of 13 amino acids. The CDR3 DNA reads as TGTGCCAGCAGCGCCCACGGGGTCACTGAAGCTTTCTTT. As protein: CASSAHGVTEAFF.

The DNA for the CDR3 is TGCAGCGCTGCCACGTCGGCAGGGAACCGTCGTGAAGCTTTCTTT. It yields the protein CSAATSAGNRREAFF. This chain links TRBV29-1 with TRBJ1-1; TRBD1 might be the D (5 bases). CDR3 length: 15 residues. V was trimmed by 7 bases and J by 7 bases, leaving 25 bases between them. Germline CDR1 SQVTM, CDR2 ANQGSEA. Drawing the rest from reference TRBV29-1 and TRBJ1-1, the complete variable domain is SAVISQKPSRDICQRGTSLTIQCQVDSQVTMMFWYRQQPGQSLTLIATANQGSEATYESGFVIDKFPISRPNLTFSTLTVSNMSPEDSSIYLCSAATSAGNRREAFFGQGTRLTVV.